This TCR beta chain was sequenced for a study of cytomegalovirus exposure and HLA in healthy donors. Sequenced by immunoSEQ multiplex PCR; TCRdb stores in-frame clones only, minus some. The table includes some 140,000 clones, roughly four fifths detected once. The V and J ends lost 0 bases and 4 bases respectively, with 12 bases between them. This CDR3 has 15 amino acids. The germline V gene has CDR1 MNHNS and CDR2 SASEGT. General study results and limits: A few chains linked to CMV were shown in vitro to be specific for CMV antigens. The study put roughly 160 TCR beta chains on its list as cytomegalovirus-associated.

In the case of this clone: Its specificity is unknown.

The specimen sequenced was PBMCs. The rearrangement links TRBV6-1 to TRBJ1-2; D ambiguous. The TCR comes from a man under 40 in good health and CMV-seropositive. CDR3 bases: TGTGCCAGCAGTGAAGCGGTCTCGGTCGCCTATGGCTACACCTTC. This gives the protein CASSEAVSVAYGYTF.